The entry below describes one T cell receptor beta chain. This clonotype was detected a few times. Its antigen target is currently unknown. No base-level quality is on record; no much larger clone is a single base apart. Receptor amplification or capture employed PCR. For sequencing, an Illumina HiSeq 2500 was employed. To normalize quantification of the TCRbeta repertoire, the TCR libraries were built with molecular barcoding that relied on unique molecular identifiers. TCRdb itself trimmed the public reads at Q25 with fastp, ran MiXCR and retained productive beta chains. Rows matching on CDR3 protein sequence are summarized as one entry with the most common DNA and genes. Present in this sample are about 980,000 distinct CDR3 sequences, around 30% of which were seen just once. 28% of the sample is taken by the ten largest. The treatment or condition tag for this specimen amounts to: allogeneic hematopoietic cell transplantation with graft depleted of TCRalphabeta T cells and CD19 B cells. The children who served as transplant recipients had been given grafts of TCRalphabeta/CD19-depleted allogeneic hematopoietic cells.

These data belong to a study of T-cell reconstitution after alpha-beta-depleted transplantation in children (dated by TCRdb to about 2016). With respect to the entire study: T-cell immune reconstitution after TCRalphabeta/CD19-depleted allogeneic hematopoietic cell transplantation in children was quantitatively tracked in the study by means of TCR repertoire profiling.

Findings and caveats that apply to the study as a whole: In some patients, high TCRbeta diversity at day 60 was attributed to recipient T cells and intrathymic progenitors that had survived conditioning. Hyperexpanded clone frequencies declined over subsequent months; after one year, T-cell counts and TCRbeta diversity were mostly attributed to newly produced T cells. About two months after transplant, the apparently early recovery of alphabetaT-cell counts reportedly depended on just several hundred clones that had expanded rapidly and came from non-depleted graft cells.

The CDR3 goes from the cysteine to the phenylalanine over 14 residues. The CDR3 DNA has 42 bases and is translated from base 1. The V and J ends are trimmed by 7 bases and 3 bases, leaving 16 bases between them. The rearrangement joined TRBV12-3 or TRBV12-4 to TRBJ2-7, with the D gene not confidently named. This sequence originates from a boy under two years old who had a stem cell transplant for SCID, so the T cells may come from the graft donor. The sequencing used PBMCs, mostly from graft donor cells, collected 360 days after TCRalphabeta/CD19-depleted stem cell transplant. This receptor has the CDR3 CASTGRRARYEQYF. The DNA sequence follows: TGTGCCAGCACTGGGCGGAGAGCGCGCTACGAGCAGTACTTC.